The present TCR beta chain was sequenced within a study of Graves' ophthalmopathy and Graves' hyperthyroidism. Amplified material comprised TCR beta CDR3 regions derived from RNA transcripts. First-round RT-PCR with HTBI primers preceded a second-round multiplex PCR. MiXCR was run by TCRdb on the multiplex PCR reads, yielding one entry per CDR3 protein. The table lists 500,000 to 600,000 distinct CDR3 sequences, about 40% of them singletons. Germline V gene sequence: CDR1 SEHNR, CDR2 FQNEAQ (reference sequence). The CDR3 runs to 14 residues. Trimming took off 5 bases at V and 5 bases at J, with 10 bases between the two ends.

This sequence was found in an adult man with Graves' hyperthyroidism. The rearrangement joins TRBV7-9 to TRBJ1-6; D remains ambiguous. The sequencing input was peripheral blood or thyroid tissue (not recorded which). DNA of the CDR3: TGTGCCAGCAGCCCTGGGTGGGATAATTCACCCCTCCACTTT. Protein product: CASSPGWDNSPLHF. The full variable domain, its missing parts supplied by reference TRBV7-9 and TRBJ1-6, is DTGVSQNPRHKITKRGQNVTFRCDPISEHNRLYWYRQTLGQGPEFLTYFQNEAQLEKSRLLSDRFSAERPKGSFSTLEIQRTEQGDSAMYLCASSPGWDNSPLHFGNGTRLTVT.